These T cell receptor beta chains were read from a single sample in a study of response to subunit inactivated influenza vaccine. TCRdb recomputed calls from the RT-PCR reads with MiXCR, one row per CDR3 protein. The repertoire has about 700,000 distinct CDR3 sequences, about 15% of them found once; the top ten carry around 6.5%. The input for sequencing was PBMCs from blood, taken about 14 days before vaccination. These receptors originate from a middle-aged man who received an inactivated influenza vaccine. CDR3s include the opening cysteine and the closing phenylalanine or tryptophan. Fields, in order: V gene, clone size, D gene, J gene, CDR3 protein, CDR3 DNA. A D gene is named only where the DNA matches it firmly. Only some rows state a clone size, as once, few, many or a class for expanded clones.

TRBV7-6	-	TRBD1	TRBJ2-6	CASRPLPPNRGESGANVLTF	TGTGCCAGCAGGCCATTGCCCCCAAACAGGGGAGAATCTGGGGCCAACGTCCTGACTTTC
TRBV5-1	few	TRBD1	TRBJ1-1	CASSADRGDDTEAFF	TGCGCCAGCAGCGCTGACAGGGGAGATGACACTGAAGCTTTCTTT
TRBV20-1	-	-	TRBJ2-3	CSARSWEGDTDTQYF	TGCAGTGCTAGGTCCTGGGAAGGGGACACAGATACGCAGTATTTT
TRBV5-1	-	TRBD1	TRBJ2-3	CASSLKRGRNTQYF	TGCGCCAGCAGCTTGAAGAGGGGGCGAAATACGCAGTATTTT
TRBV4-3	few	TRBD2	TRBJ2-7	CASSQERAGEAQYF	TGCGCCAGCAGCCAAGAACGAGCGGGAGAAGCGCAGTACTTC
TRBV12-3/TRBV12-4	-	-	TRBJ2-3	CASSLPRTGFYTQYF	TGTGCCAGCAGCCTCCCCAGAACAGGGTTCTATACGCAGTATTTT
TRBV6-5	-	-	TRBJ2-3	CASSYALAGDTQYF	TGTGCCAGCAGTTATGCCCTAGCTGGAGATACGCAGTATTTT
TRBV3-1	-	TRBD2	TRBJ2-1	CASSPYRAGVSYNEQFF	TGTGCCAGCAGCCCCTACAGAGCGGGAGTTAGCTACAATGAGCAGTTCTTC
TRBV7-3	-	-	TRBJ2-1	CASGANHNEQFF	TGTGCCAGCGGGGCCAATCACAATGAGCAGTTCTTC
TRBV5-5	-	TRBD1	TRBJ2-7	CASSLGRGLYYEQYF	TGTGCCAGCAGCTTGGGCAGGGGGTTATACTACGAGCAGTACTTC
TRBV10-2	few	-	TRBJ1-4	CASSESGWEKLFF	TGCGCCAGCAGTGAGTCAGGCTGGGAAAAACTGTTTTTT
TRBV2	few	TRBD2	TRBJ2-5	CASMRGFRETQYF	TGTGCCAGCATGCGGGGGTTTAGGGAGACCCAGTACTTC
TRBV15	-	-	TRBJ1-1	CATSRRTENTEAFF	TGTGCCACCAGCAGAAGGACGGAGAACACTGAAGCTTTCTTT
TRBV6-6	few	-	TRBJ1-1	CASSYKNTEAFF	TGTGCCAGCAGTTACAAGAACACTGAAGCTTTCTTT
TRBV10-1	-	TRBD1	TRBJ2-7	CASSEQGAGEQYF	TGCGCCAGCAGTGAACAGGGGGCAGGCGAGCAGTACTTC
TRBV5-1	many	-	TRBJ2-1	CASSSLGVGDEQFF	TGCGCCAGCAGCTCCCTGGGCGTGGGGGATGAGCAGTTCTTC
TRBV7-2	-	-	TRBJ1-5	CASSFYRGAQPQHF	TGTGCCAGCAGCTTTTACCGGGGGGCTCAGCCCCAGCATTTT
TRBV24-1	few	-	TRBJ2-1	CATSDSLITSYNEQFF	TGTGCCACCAGTGACTCCCTAATTACCTCCTACAATGAGCAGTTCTTC
TRBV5-1	few	-	TRBJ2-5	CASSLASIGETQYF	TGCGCCAGCAGCTTGGCTTCCATAGGAGAGACCCAGTACTTC
TRBV18	few	-	TRBJ2-7	CASSPFEGLDEQYF	TGTGCCAGCTCACCTTTCGAGGGACTTGACGAGCAGTACTTC
TRBV5-1	few	-	TRBJ2-3	CASSSLGRSSTDTQYF	TGCGCCAGCAGCTCCTTGGGACGGTCTAGCACAGATACGCAGTATTTT
TRBV19	once	TRBD2	TRBJ2-4	CASSLQTSGGTKNIQYF	TGTGCCAGTAGTCTCCAGACTAGCGGGGGCACCAAAAACATTCAGTACTTC
TRBV5-1	few	-	TRBJ1-1	CASSLAELAAHTEAFF	TGCGCCAGCAGCTTGGCCGAGTTGGCGGCGCACACTGAAGCTTTCTTT
TRBV11-1	-	TRBD2	TRBJ2-4	CASSQGSALAGGPAKNIQYF	TGTGCCAGCAGCCAGGGGTCAGCACTAGCGGGAGGGCCGGCCAAAAACATTCAGTACTTC
TRBV29-1	few	-	TRBJ2-2	CSVRYRTGELFF	TGCAGCGTGCGGTACAGGACCGGGGAGCTGTTTTTT
TRBV20-1	many	TRBD2	TRBJ2-3	CSANIAGSTDTQYF	TGCAGTGCTAATATAGCGGGGAGCACAGATACGCAGTATTTT
TRBV7-9	many	TRBD1	TRBJ1-1	CASSLALTGYTEAFF	TGTGCCAGCAGCTTAGCGTTGACAGGGTACACTGAAGCTTTCTTT
TRBV29-1	-	TRBD1	TRBJ1-4	CSVQGQPNEKLFF	TGCAGCGTCCAGGGACAGCCTAATGAAAAACTGTTTTTT
TRBV15	-	-	TRBJ2-2	CATSLRPNTGELFF	TGTGCCACCAGCTTACGACCCAACACCGGGGAGCTGTTTTTT
TRBV30	many	-	TRBJ1-1	CAWSVLEYTEAFF	TGTGCCTGGAGTGTTTTGGAGTACACTGAAGCTTTCTTT
TRBV4-1	-	TRBD2	TRBJ2-3	CASSQEAQGEREEPDTQYF	TGCGCCAGCAGCCAAGAGGCCCAGGGGGAGCGGGAGGAGCCAGATACGCAGTATTTT
TRBV7-8	-	-	TRBJ2-1	CASSSNGAFQQFF	TGTGCCAGCAGCTCAAACGGGGCCTTTCAGCAGTTCTTC
TRBV15	few	TRBD2	TRBJ2-3	CATSRDLAGGRDTQYF	TGTGCCACCAGCAGAGATCTAGCGGGGGGACGAGATACGCAGTATTTT
TRBV5-5	-	-	TRBJ2-1	CASSPKEVSYNEQFF	TGTGCCAGCAGCCCCAAGGAGGTCTCCTACAATGAGCAGTTCTTC
TRBV6-5	-	TRBD1	TRBJ2-7	CASSYPGQGTSYEQYF	TGTGCCAGCAGTTACCCAGGACAGGGGACCTCCTACGAGCAGTACTTC
TRBV9	-	TRBD2	TRBJ2-5	CASSVDSGRGQETQYF	TGTGCCAGCAGCGTAGATAGCGGGAGAGGGCAAGAGACCCAGTACTTC
TRBV7-2	-	TRBD2	TRBJ2-5	CASSLGGGGPNQETQYF	TGTGCCAGCAGCTTAGGGGGGGGAGGGCCTAACCAAGAGACCCAGTACTTC
TRBV2	few	TRBD1	TRBJ2-1	CASRSTGGENEQFF	TGTGCCAGCCGTTCGACAGGGGGCGAGAATGAGCAGTTCTTC
TRBV7-9	-	-	TRBJ2-1	CASSVPGRIYNEQFF	TGTGCCAGCAGCGTACCGGGACGGATCTACAATGAGCAGTTCTTC
TRBV6-2/TRBV6-3	-	TRBD1	TRBJ1-5	CASSDRGDQPQHF	TGTGCCAGCAGCGACAGGGGGGATCAGCCCCAGCATTTT
TRBV7-2	few	TRBD2	TRBJ2-1	CASSFSGRAYNEQFF	TGTGCCAGCAGCTTTAGCGGGAGGGCCTACAATGAGCAGTTCTTC
TRBV11-2	few	-	TRBJ1-1	CASSLDREVGNTEAFF	TGTGCCAGCAGCTTAGATCGGGAGGTTGGGAACACTGAAGCTTTCTTT
TRBV7-2	many	-	TRBJ2-7	CASSLDLQIYEQYF	TGTGCCAGCAGCTTAGATTTGCAGATTTACGAGCAGTACTTC
TRBV9	many	-	TRBJ2-3	CASSVEPRGDTQYF	TGTGCCAGCAGCGTAGAACCCAGGGGAGATACGCAGTATTTT
TRBV3-1	-	TRBD1	TRBJ2-5	CASSQPGTGTETQYF	TGTGCCAGCAGCCAACCCGGGACAGGGACAGAGACCCAGTACTTC
TRBV4-3	-	TRBD2	TRBJ2-1	CASSQELAGGYNEQFF	TGCGCCAGCAGCCAAGAACTAGCGGGGGGATACAATGAGCAGTTCTTC
TRBV20-1	-	-	TRBJ1-2	CSEQALNYGYTF	TGCAGTGAACAGGCATTAAACTATGGCTACACCTTC
TRBV4-3	few	-	TRBJ2-3	CASSQDFGLRTDTQYF	TGCGCCAGCAGCCAAGATTTTGGTCTCCGCACAGATACGCAGTATTTT
TRBV27	-	TRBD1	TRBJ2-1	CASSPGQGLSLYNEQFF	TGTGCCAGCAGTCCCGGACAGGGTCTTAGTTTGTACAATGAGCAGTTCTTC
TRBV28	many	-	TRBJ2-7	CASRTGWEQYF	TGTGCCAGCAGGACAGGTTGGGAGCAGTACTTC
TRBV15	many	-	TRBJ2-7	CATSRDRGAYEQYF	TGTGCCACCAGCAGAGATAGGGGTGCCTACGAGCAGTACTTC
TRBV10-3	-	TRBD2	TRBJ2-3	CAISGRSGGQPDTQYF	TGTGCCATCAGCGGGAGGAGCGGGGGGCAACCAGATACGCAGTATTTT
TRBV6-1	few	TRBD1	TRBJ1-3	CASRGTVSSGNTIYF	TGTGCCAGCAGGGGGACAGTTAGCTCTGGAAACACCATATATTTT
TRBV7-2	-	-	TRBJ2-2	CASSFSEGLGGELFF	TGTGCCAGCAGCTTTTCTGAAGGATTGGGCGGGGAGCTGTTTTTT
TRBV7-9	few	-	TRBJ2-1	CASSFTEQFF	TGTGCCAGCAGCTTTACTGAGCAGTTCTTC
TRBV7-2	-	-	TRBJ1-1	CASSLAIFTGNMAFF	TGTGCCAGCAGCTTAGCGATTTTCACAGGGAATATGGCTTTCTTT
TRBV24-1	few	-	TRBJ2-1	CATSDFTGAGYNEQFF	TGTGCCACCAGTGATTTCACGGGGGCTGGATACAATGAGCAGTTCTTC
TRBV20-1	-	-	TRBJ2-3	CSANGGGGFTDTQYF	TGCAGTGCCAATGGGGGAGGGGGCTTCACAGATACGCAGTATTTT
TRBV5-1	-	TRBD1	TRBJ2-6	CASSHKTGTGANVLTF	TGCGCCAGCAGCCATAAGACAGGGACTGGGGCCAACGTCCTGACTTTC
TRBV12-3/TRBV12-4	many	TRBD1	TRBJ2-1	CAGQVGEQFF	TGTGCCGGACAGGTGGGTGAGCAGTTCTTC